The clone carrying this T cell receptor beta chain showed up just a few times. Its specificity is unknown. The authors ran a second PCR of about 6 to 11 cycles using a sample-barcoded 5' primer and a J-beta primer mix. TCRdb re-analysed the 5' RACE reads in MiXCR, keeping a single row per CDR3 protein. This sample has almost 1 million distinct CDR3 sequences, with 45% to 60% found just once. This specimen comes from a study of blood T cells in healthy people across ages. General study findings and limits: A roughly linear fall in TCR beta diversity per million T cells was seen with increasing age.

Germline-derived CDR1 and CDR2 are MNHEY and SMNVEV (reference sequence). V lost 3 bases and J lost 1; bases outside the gene matches: 1. The CDR3 totals 14 residues. The sample was blood. The V and J genes are TRBV27 and TRBJ2-3, with TRBD1 matching over 7 bases. The TCR comes from a woman aged 60-75 years in good health. CDR3: CASSFQGGTDTQYF. Written as DNA, the CDR3 is TGTGCCAGCAGTTTCCAGGGGGGCACAGATACGCAGTATTTT.